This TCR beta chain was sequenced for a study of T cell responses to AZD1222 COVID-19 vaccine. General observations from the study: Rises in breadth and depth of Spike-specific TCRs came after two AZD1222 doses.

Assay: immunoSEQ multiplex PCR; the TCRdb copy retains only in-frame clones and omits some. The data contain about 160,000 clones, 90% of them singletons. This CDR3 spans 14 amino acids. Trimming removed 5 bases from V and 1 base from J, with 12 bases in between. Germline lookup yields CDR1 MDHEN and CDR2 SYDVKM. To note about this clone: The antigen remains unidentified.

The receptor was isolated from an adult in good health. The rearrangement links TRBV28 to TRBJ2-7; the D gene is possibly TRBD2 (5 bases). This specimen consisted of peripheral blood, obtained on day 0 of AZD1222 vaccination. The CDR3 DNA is TGTGCCAGCAGTCCATGGACGGGATCCTACGAGCAGTACTTC. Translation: CASSPWTGSYEQYF. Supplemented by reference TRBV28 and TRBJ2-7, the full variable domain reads DVKVTQSSRYLVKRTGEKVFLECVQDMDHENMFWYRQDPGLGLRLIYFSYDVKMKEKGDIPEGYSVSREKKERFSLILESASTNQTSMYLCASSPWTGSYEQYFGPGTRLTVT.